The rows below give T cell receptor beta chains drawn from one sample of a study of T cells in narcolepsy. Clones were read by immunoSEQ multiplex PCR, and TCRdb kept only the in-frame ones, dropping some. This sample has about 30,000 clones, with about four fifths found just once. The sequenced sample consisted of CD45RA- memory CD4+ T cells from PBMCs. The receptor source for this set is a human donor with narcolepsy. Each CDR3 is given with its conserved first and last residue. D genes are given only for firm matches. Part of the rows lack a size; the others show once, few, many or a class for expanded clones.

j_call clone_size d_call v_call cdr3_length cdr3_nt cdr3_aa
TRBJ2-3 NA TRBD2 TRBV9 19 TGTGCCAGCAGCCCCCGACTAGCGGGGGGCGGCCCCTCAACAGATACGCAGTATTTT CASSPRLAGGGPSTDTQYF
TRBJ2-3 NA NA TRBV9 16 TGTGCCAGCAGCGTTGGCGGGACAGAGGGAACCGATACGCAGTATTTT CASSVGGTEGTDTQYF
TRBJ2-7 NA TRBD1 TRBV10-3 14 TGTGCCATCAGAGGGACAGGGGACCTCTACGAGCAGTACTTC CAIRGTGDLYEQYF
TRBJ2-3 NA NA TRBV7-2 14 TGTGCCAGCAGCCCCTCTAGCGTCACAGATACGCAGTATTTT CASSPSSVTDTQYF
TRBJ2-7 NA TRBD1 TRBV18 13 TGTGCCAGCTCAGCGTCCCAGGGGGCCGAGCAGTACTTC CASSASQGAEQYF
TRBJ2-1 NA NA TRBV7-9 13 TGTGCCAGCAGTACTATAGATTACAATGAGCAGTTCTTC CASSTIDYNEQFF
TRBJ1-2 NA NA TRBV11-2 15 TGTGCCAGCACCGAAACCCCTTGGGTCTTGGGTGGCTACACCTTC CASTETPWVLGGYTF
TRBJ2-3 NA TRBD2 TRBV4-3 18 TGCGCCAGCAGCCAAGATTTCGTAGGGGCGGGGGGGCAGGATACGCAGTATTTT CASSQDFVGAGGQDTQYF
TRBJ1-2 NA TRBD1 TRBV19 15 TGTGCCAGTAGATCCGGGACAGGGATTTACTATGGCTACACCTTC CASRSGTGIYYGYTF
TRBJ2-7 NA TRBD2 TRBV5-1 14 TGCGCCAGCAGCTCGGGACTAGACGCGTACGAGCAGTACTTC CASSSGLDAYEQYF
TRBJ2-7 NA TRBD2 TRBV6-5 15 TGTGCCAGCAGGGAACTAGCGGGGGACTCCTACGAGCAGTACTTC CASRELAGDSYEQYF
TRBJ2-1 NA TRBD2 TRBV7-2 18 TGTGCCAGCAGCTTAGCGGCTAGCGGGGGGAGCTCCTACAATGAGCAGTTCTTC CASSLAASGGSSYNEQFF
TRBJ2-3 NA NA TRBV9 15 TGTGCCAGCAGCACCCACGGTCAGGGAACAGATACGCAGTATTTT CASSTHGQGTDTQYF
TRBJ2-1 NA NA TRBV11-3 11 TGTGCCAGCAGCCCAAGCAATGAGCAGTTCTTC CASSPSNEQFF
TRBJ2-3 NA NA TRBV28 12 TGTGCCAGCAGTTCTTTCTTAGATACGCAGTATTTT CASSSFLDTQYF
TRBJ1-1 NA NA TRBV11-1 13 TGTGCCAGCAGCTATAATAGAGAGACTGAAGCTTTCTTT CASSYNRETEAFF
TRBJ1-2 once NA TRBV12-5 13 TGTGCTAGTGGTTTGGTACTTTCGAATGGCTACACCTTC CASGLVLSNGYTF
TRBJ1-6 NA NA TRBV7-2 14 TGTGCCAGCAGCCTAGGGGACGGGCTGTCACCCCTCCACTTT CASSLGDGLSPLHF
TRBJ1-2 NA TRBD1 TRBV6-6 13 TGTGCCAGCAGCCCCGACAGGGTTTATGGCTACACCTTC CASSPDRVYGYTF
TRBJ2-7 few TRBD1 TRBV6-5 14 TGTGCCAGCAGGCCGGGACAGGGGGCTTACGAGCAGTACTTC CASRPGQGAYEQYF
TRBJ2-6 NA NA TRBV30 16 TGTGCCTGGAGTGTAAAATCTATGGGGTCTCTCCTCGTCCTGACTTTC CAWSVKSMGSLLVLTF
TRBJ1-6 NA TRBD1 TRBV30 15 TGTGCCTGGAGTGTACTCGGAAGGGGGCATTCACCCCTCCACTTT CAWSVLGRGHSPLHF
TRBJ2-3 few NA TRBV5-1 16 TGCGCCAGCAGCTTGGGTCAACCCTCCGGCGCAGATACGCAGTATTTT CASSLGQPSGADTQYF
TRBJ2-1 NA TRBD2 TRBV6-4 14 TGTGCCAGCATCAGGAGCGGGGGGAAGAATGAGCAGTTCTTC CASIRSGGKNEQFF
TRBJ1-1 once TRBD1 TRBV7-3 13 TGTGCCAGCAGCAAAACAGGGGAGACTGAAGCTTTCTTT CASSKTGETEAFF
TRBJ2-3 few TRBD2 TRBV6-6 14 TGTGCCAGCAGAAGCGGGGGGTTCTCCGCCGGGCCCTCTTTT CASRSGGFSAGPSF
TRBJ2-6 NA TRBD1 TRBV9 19 TGTGCCAGCAGCGTACGACCTGGGACAGTTAGCTCTGGGGCCAACGTCCTGACTTTC CASSVRPGTVSSGANVLTF
TRBJ2-3 NA TRBD2 TRBV4-2 16 TGTGCCAGCAGCCAGGCGGGACTAGCGGAGGTAGATACGCAGTATTTT CASSQAGLAEVDTQYF
TRBJ1-6 NA NA TRBV6-6 15 TGTGCCAGCAGTTTCGGGACATCCTATAATTCACCCCTCCACTTT CASSFGTSYNSPLHF
TRBJ1-1 NA NA TRBV6-6 13 TGTGCCAGCAGTTACGGAAGCCACACTGAAGCTTTCTTT CASSYGSHTEAFF
TRBJ2-7 NA NA TRBV5-1 15 TGCGCCAGCCGAGCCGGGGGCAGCAGCTCCTACGAGCAGTACTTC CASRAGGSSSYEQYF
TRBJ2-3 few NA TRBV11-3 18 TGTGCCAGCAGCAGCTTAGATCGGTGGCAGACCATCACAGATACGCAGTATTTT CASSSLDRWQTITDTQYF
TRBJ2-5 once TRBD1 TRBV11-2 16 TGTGCCAGCAGCTTTAGGTTCGGACAGGGCGGGGAGACCCAGTACTTC CASSFRFGQGGETQYF
TRBJ2-6 NA NA TRBV14 16 TGTGCCAGCAGCCAAGTTCCGGGGGCTGGGGCCAACGTCCTGACTTTC CASSQVPGAGANVLTF
TRBJ1-2 NA NA TRBV6-4 13 TGTGCCAGCAGTTACGGTTACAACTATGGCTACACCTTC CASSYGYNYGYTF
TRBJ1-5 NA NA TRBV2 13 TGTGCCAGCAGTGATAATAGCAATCAGCCCCAGCATTTT CASSDNSNQPQHF
TRBJ1-2 NA NA TRBV5-5 14 TGTGCCAGCAGGGCCCCGGGAGGAGGCTATGGCTACACCTTC CASRAPGGGYGYTF
TRBJ2-4 NA TRBD2 TRBV2 15 TGTGCCAGCAGTCCTAGCGGGGGGCTCTCCAACATTCAGTACTTC CASSPSGGLSNIQYF
TRBJ1-5 NA TRBD1 TRBV5-6 15 TGTGCCAGCAGCCACCGGACAGGGGGAAATCAGCCCCAGCATTTT CASSHRTGGNQPQHF
TRBJ1-5 NA NA TRBV27 13 TGTGCCAGCAGTTTCTCGGTAGGGCAGCCCCAGCATTTT CASSFSVGQPQHF
TRBJ2-2 NA TRBD1 TRBV5-4 16 TGTGCCAGCAGCCCCCCGGGACAGGGGGCGATCGGGGAGCTGTTTTTT CASSPPGQGAIGELFF